This T cell receptor (beta chain) was documented in a study of beta chain features in type 1 diabetes. To note about this clone: Its matching antigen is unknown.

The germline CDR1 and CDR2 sequences are SQVTM and ANQGSEA. This CDR3 has 12 residues. V lost 7 bases and J lost 1, with 10 bases in between. Regarding the study as a whole: The study found fewer insertions and more deletions at VDJ junctions in type 1 diabetes patients.

Since all of the isolated RNA was reverse transcribed, expressed TCRB transcripts were what got sequenced. Data came from immunoSEQ multiplex PCR; TCRdb stores just in-frame clones and leaves some out. This sample has about 900,000 clones, with 15% to 20% found just once. The sequenced material came from naive CD4+ T cells from blood. The chain is built from TRBV29-1 and TRBJ2-5; D remains ambiguous. This TCR derives from a woman under 30 in good health. CDR3 in amino acids: CSARGGQETQYF. For the CDR3, the DNA is TGCAGCGCACGAGGTGGCCAAGAGACCCAGTACTTC.